Each of the 14 T cell receptor beta chains below was sequenced from the same sample in a study of T cells after yellow fever vaccination. Via MiXCR, TCRdb re-called the 5' RACE reads, giving one row per CDR3 protein. The sample shows some 300,000 distinct CDR3 sequences, around 10% of them seen only once. The sequencing used CD4+ T cells sorted from PBMCs, collected 5 days after the yellow fever booster vaccination. The source is a man between 18 and 29 years old who received the YFV17D yellow fever vaccine.

The sample holds a few counts of this clonotype. The chain recombines TRBV5-4 with TRBJ1-2, with TRBD1 identical over 11 bases. CDR3 length: 14 residues. The ends lost 3 bases at V and 7 bases at J; junction bases unmatched: 5. CDR1 and CDR2 (germline): SGHNT, YYREEE (reference sequence). The CDR3 nucleotides read TGTGCCAGCAGCTATCCGGGACAGGGGGGTGGCTACACCTTC. Residues: CASSYPGQGGGYTF.

The rearrangement uses TRBV30 and TRBJ1-5; possibly TRBD1 for D (6 bases). The CDR3 is 15 amino acids. Germline loops: CDR1 GTSNPN, CDR2 SVGIG (reference sequence). V shed 3 bases and J shed 4 bases, with 16 bases lying between them. CDR3 in amino acids: CAWSPRGQYNQPQHF. The CDR3 DNA reads TGTGCCTGGAGCCCCCGAGGACAGTATAATCAGCCCCAGCATTTT.

V and J are TRBV18 and TRBJ1-1; the match to TRBD1 covers 7 bases. V shed 3 bases, J shed 1 base, and the junction held 8 bases outside the gene matches. Germline V gives CDR1 KGHSH, CDR2 LQKENI. This CDR3 has 16 residues. CDR3 DNA sequence: TGTGCCAGCTCACCCTGGCAGGGGGTCTCGAACACTGAAGCTTTCTTT. Translating gives CASSPWQGVSNTEAFF.

This clonotype was detected ten times or more. V usage is TRBV4-1 and J usage is TRBJ1-5, with a tentative D call TRBD1 (5 bases). In germline, CDR1 is MGHRA, CDR2 YSYEKL. The CDR3 has 13 residues. The germline V and J ends were trimmed by 0 bases and 12 bases, with 12 bases remaining between them. CDR3 nucleotides: TGCGCCAGCAGCCAAGAAGGGGCAGGGAGCCAGCATTTT. It specifies CASSQEGAGSQHF.

V and J are TRBV20-1 and TRBJ1-4; 7 positions match TRBD1. The CDR3 extends over 13 amino acids. V lost 5 bases and J lost 4; bases outside the gene matches: 4. Germline lookup yields CDR1 DFQATT and CDR2 SNEGSKA (reference sequence). CDR3 DNA sequence: TGCAGTGCTGAGGGACAGAGTAATGAAAAACTGTTTTTT. Protein: CSAEGQSNEKLFF.

This clonotype was observed a few times. This chain links TRBV5-4 with TRBJ2-5, with a tentative D call TRBD1 (6 bases). With 0 bases removed from V and 5 bases from J, the gap between germline ends came to 14 bases. The CDR3 consists of 15 residues. CDR1 and CDR2 (germline): SGHNT, YYREEE (reference sequence). The CDR3 nucleotides read TGTGCCAGCAGCTTGGGTCAGGGGACGGGCGAGACCCAGTACTTC. Translation gives CASSLGQGTGETQYF.

The table lists this clonotype with many counts. The chain employs TRBV9 and TRBJ2-3; 10 bases agree with TRBD2. The V segment lost 5 bases and the J segment 1 base; nucleotides outside the gene matches: 4. The CDR3 has 15 residues. Germline V lookup: CDR1 SGDLS, CDR2 YYNGEE. The CDR3 nucleotides read TGTGCCAGCAGTACTAGCGGGGTGGGCACAGATACGCAGTATTTT. Its translation: CASSTSGVGTDTQYF.

This clonotype turned up a few times. The chain links TRBV7-8 to TRBJ2-1; D is uncertain. CDR1 and CDR2 (germline): SGHVS, FQNEAQ. V was clipped by 5 bases and J by 9 bases, with 17 bases between them. The CDR3 consists of 14 residues. This CDR3 is CASSPPRSTGEQFF. The CDR3 bases are TGTGCCAGCAGCCCCCCCAGGTCGACCGGTGAGCAGTTCTTC.

This clonotype was observed a few times. The rearrangement joins TRBV11-2 to TRBJ2-3; 7 bases match TRBD2. The CDR3 is made up of 20 amino acids. Germline lookup yields CDR1 SGHAT and CDR2 FQNNGV. After removal of 3 bases from V and 1 base from J, the junction contained 19 bases not matched to a gene. CDR3 nucleotide sequence: TGTGCCAGCAGCTTCTTATACACCAACAAGAAGCGGGGCCGCACAGATACGCAGTATTTT. Translating it yields CASSFLYTNKKRGRTDTQYF.

This clonotype appeared many times. The rearrangement joins TRBV4-3 to TRBJ2-3; no reliable D call. Trimming took 1 base from V and 1 from J, leaving 6 bases between them. Germline values: CDR1 LGHNA, CDR2 YSLEER. This CDR3 has 14 residues. CDR3 in DNA: TGCGCCAGCAGCCAAGCCCCCCGCACAGATACGCAGTATTTT. This codes for CASSQAPRTDTQYF.

This clonotype was counted many times. J is TRBJ2-1 and V is TRBV12-3 or TRBV12-4; 7 positions match TRBD1. The CDR3 runs 14 residues. V shed 7 bases and J 0 bases; nucleotides not matched to a gene: 3. DNA of the CDR3: TGTGCCAGCACCGCAGGGGGCTCCTACAATGAGCAGTTCTTC. This sequence encodes CASTAGGSYNEQFF.

CDR3 coding DNA: TGCGCCAGCAGCCAAACTGTGGGGTACACCGGGGAGCTGTTTTTT. Translating it yields CASSQTVGYTGELFF. The rearrangement uses TRBV4-3 and TRBJ2-2; D gene unclear. This CDR3 spans 15 amino acids. V lost 2 bases and J 3 bases, leaving 10 bases between the germline ends. Germline V gene sequence: CDR1 LGHNA, CDR2 YSLEER.

In its sample, this clonotype was seen a few times. V and J are TRBV4-2 and TRBJ2-7; TRBD2 agrees at 9 bases. Germline CDR1 and CDR2: LGHNA and YNFKEQ. V lost 0 bases to trimming and J lost 3 bases; unmatched junction nucleotides: 3. CDR3 length: 15 residues. The CDR3 sequence is CASSQDPSGDYEQYF. The CDR3 nucleotides are TGTGCCAGCAGCCAAGACCCTAGCGGGGACTACGAGCAGTACTTC.

The DNA of the CDR3 is TGTGCCTCCAAGCGGGGGACAGGGTTGCAAGAGACCCAGTACTTC. It specifies CASKRGTGLQETQYF. This chain connects TRBV7-2 to TRBJ2-5; TRBD1 might be the D (9 bases). CDR3 size: 15 residues. V shed 11 bases and J shed 2 bases, with 21 bases lying between them. The germline gives CDR1 SGHTA, CDR2 FQGNSA. The full variable domain, completed using reference TRBV7-2 and TRBJ2-5, is GAGVSQSPSNKVTEKGKDVELRCDPISGHTALYWYRQSLGQGLEFLIYFQGNSAPDKSGLPSDRFSAERTGGSVSTLTIQRTQQEDSAVYLCASKRGTGLQETQYFGPGTRLLVL.